This TCR beta chain was sequenced in a study of T cells in Graves' hyperthyroidism and ophthalmopathy. On the study more broadly: Peripheral blood was drawn at first diagnosis, prior to all treatment. Findings and caveats of the study: Separating ophthalmopathy from stable hyperthyroidism was achieved by a 13 V-J model.

In its sample, this clonotype was seen many times. Its specificity is unknown. CDR1 is SGHRS, CDR2 YFSETQ, per germline. The CDR3 contains 15 residues. V lost 4 bases, J lost 3 bases, and 14 bases lay in between. What was amplified from RNA transcripts were TCR beta CDR3 regions. The HTBI primer set served for first-round RT-PCR of the TCR CDR3. TCRdb itself ran the multiplex PCR reads through MiXCR, one entry per CDR3 protein. The sample lists roughly 330,000 distinct CDR3 sequences, over 15% occurring once. The rearrangement joins TRBV5-1 to TRBJ2-1; perhaps TRBD2 as D (6 bases). The origin of this receptor is a man aged 25-40 years with Graves' hyperthyroidism. The sequenced sample was blood. DNA for the CDR3: TGCGCCAGCAGCCCCCTTCCGGGAGTCTACAATGAGCAGTTCTTC. This encodes CASSPLPGVYNEQFF. Combining the CDR3 with reference TRBV5-1 and TRBJ2-1 gives the whole variable domain KAGVTQTPRYLIKTRGQQVTLSCSPISGHRSVSWYQQTPGQGLQFLFEYFSETQRNKGNFPGRFSGRQFSNSRSEMNVSTLELGDSALYLCASSPLPGVYNEQFFGPGTRLTVL.